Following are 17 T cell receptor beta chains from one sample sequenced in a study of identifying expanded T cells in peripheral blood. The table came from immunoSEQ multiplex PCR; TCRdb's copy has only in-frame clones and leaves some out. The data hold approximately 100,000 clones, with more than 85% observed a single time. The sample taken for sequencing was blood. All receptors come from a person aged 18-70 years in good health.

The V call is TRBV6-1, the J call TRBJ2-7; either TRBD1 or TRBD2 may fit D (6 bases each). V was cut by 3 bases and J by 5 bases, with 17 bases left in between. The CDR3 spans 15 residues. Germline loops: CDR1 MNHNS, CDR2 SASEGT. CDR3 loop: CASSDFGGGLNEQYF. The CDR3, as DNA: TGTGCCAGCAGTGACTTTGGAGGGGGACTCAACGAGCAGTACTTC.

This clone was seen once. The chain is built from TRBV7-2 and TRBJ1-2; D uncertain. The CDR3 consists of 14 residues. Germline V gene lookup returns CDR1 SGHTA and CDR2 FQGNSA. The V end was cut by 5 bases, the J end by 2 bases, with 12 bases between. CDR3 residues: CASSEYKTNYGYTF. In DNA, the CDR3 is TGTGCCAGCAGCGAGTACAAGACCAACTATGGCTACACCTTC.

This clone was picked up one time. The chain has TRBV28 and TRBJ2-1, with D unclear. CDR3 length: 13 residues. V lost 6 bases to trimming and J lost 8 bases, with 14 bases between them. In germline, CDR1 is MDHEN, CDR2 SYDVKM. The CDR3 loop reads CASSPAWSDEQFF. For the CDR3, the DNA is TGTGCCAGCAGCCCCGCTTGGTCCGATGAGCAGTTCTTC.

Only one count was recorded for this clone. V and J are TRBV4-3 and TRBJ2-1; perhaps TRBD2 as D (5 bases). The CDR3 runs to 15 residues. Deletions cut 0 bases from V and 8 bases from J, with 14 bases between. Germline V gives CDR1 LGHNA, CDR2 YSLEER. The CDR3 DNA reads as TGCGCCAGCAGCCAAGAGTTACCGACCGGGGATGAGCAGTTCTTC. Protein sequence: CASSQELPTGDEQFF.

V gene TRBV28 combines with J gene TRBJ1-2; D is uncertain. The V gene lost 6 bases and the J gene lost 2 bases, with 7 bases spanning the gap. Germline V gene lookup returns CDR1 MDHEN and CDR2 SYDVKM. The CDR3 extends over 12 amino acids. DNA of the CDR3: TGTGCCAGCAGACCCGAGAACTATGGCTACACCTTC. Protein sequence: CASRPENYGYTF.

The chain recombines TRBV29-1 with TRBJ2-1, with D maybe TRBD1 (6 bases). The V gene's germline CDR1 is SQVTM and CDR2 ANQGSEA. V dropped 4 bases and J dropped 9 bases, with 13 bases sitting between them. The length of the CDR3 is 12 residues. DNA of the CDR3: TGCAGCGTTGGTGGGGGCCGTAGTGAGCAGTTCTTC. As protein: CSVGGGRSEQFF.

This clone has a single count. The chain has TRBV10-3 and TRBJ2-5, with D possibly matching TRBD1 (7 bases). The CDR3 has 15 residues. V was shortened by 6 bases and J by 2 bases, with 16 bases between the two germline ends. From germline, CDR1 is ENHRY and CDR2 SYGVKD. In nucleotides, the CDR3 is TGTGCCATCAGCGAAGACAGGGACTCTCAAGAGACCCAGTACTTC. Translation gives CAISEDRDSQETQYF.

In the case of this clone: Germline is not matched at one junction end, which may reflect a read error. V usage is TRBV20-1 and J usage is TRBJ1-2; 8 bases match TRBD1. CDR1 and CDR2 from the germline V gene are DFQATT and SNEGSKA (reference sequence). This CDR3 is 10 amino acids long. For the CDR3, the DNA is TGCAGTGCTGGAGGACAGGGAAGTCCCTTC. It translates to CSAGGQGSPF.

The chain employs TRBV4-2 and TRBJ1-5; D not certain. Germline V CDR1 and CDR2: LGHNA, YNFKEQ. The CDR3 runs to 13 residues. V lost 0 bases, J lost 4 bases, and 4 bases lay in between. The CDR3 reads CASSQDPNQPQHF. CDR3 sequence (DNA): TGTGCCAGCAGCCAAGACCCTAATCAGCCCCAGCATTTT.

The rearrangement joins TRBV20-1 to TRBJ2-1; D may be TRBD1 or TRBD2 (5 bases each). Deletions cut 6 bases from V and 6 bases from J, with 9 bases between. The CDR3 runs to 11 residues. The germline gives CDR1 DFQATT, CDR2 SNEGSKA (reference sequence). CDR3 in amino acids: CSARDGNEQFF. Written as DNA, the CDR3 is TGCAGTGCACGGGACGGCAATGAGCAGTTCTTC.

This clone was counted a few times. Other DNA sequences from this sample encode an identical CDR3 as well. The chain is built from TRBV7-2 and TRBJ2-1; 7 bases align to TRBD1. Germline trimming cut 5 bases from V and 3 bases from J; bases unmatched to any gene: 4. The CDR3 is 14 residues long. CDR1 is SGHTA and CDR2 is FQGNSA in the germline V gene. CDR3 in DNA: TGTGCCAGCAGCCCCGGGACAGACTACAATGAGCAGTTCTTC. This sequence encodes CASSPGTDYNEQFF.

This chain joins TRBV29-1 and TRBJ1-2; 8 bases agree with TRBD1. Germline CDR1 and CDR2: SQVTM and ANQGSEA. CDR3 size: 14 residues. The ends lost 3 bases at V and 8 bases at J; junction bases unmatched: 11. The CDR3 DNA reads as TGCAGCGTTGAGGGCGGATGGACAGGGCGAGGCTACACCTTC. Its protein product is CSVEGGWTGRGYTF. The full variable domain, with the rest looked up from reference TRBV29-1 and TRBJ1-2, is SAVISQKPSRDICQRGTSLTIQCQVDSQVTMMFWYRQQPGQSLTLIATANQGSEATYESGFVIDKFPISRPNLTFSTLTVSNMSPEDSSIYLCSVEGGWTGRGYTFGSGTRLTVV.

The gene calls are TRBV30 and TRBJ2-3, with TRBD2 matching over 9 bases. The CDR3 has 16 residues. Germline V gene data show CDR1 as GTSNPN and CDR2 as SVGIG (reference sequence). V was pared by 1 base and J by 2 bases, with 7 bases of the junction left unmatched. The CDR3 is CAWSGGGGPNTDTQYF. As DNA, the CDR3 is TGTGCCTGGAGTGGCGGGGGGGGGCCAAACACAGATACGCAGTATTTT.

The CDR3 loop reads CASSPSMNTEAFF. CDR3 nucleotides: TGTGCCAGCTCACCCTCCATGAACACTGAAGCTTTCTTT. V gene TRBV18 combines with J gene TRBJ1-1, with D uncertain. The V gene's germline CDR1 is KGHSH and CDR2 LQKENI. Trimming shortened V by 3 bases and J by 0 bases, and 5 bases separated the two germline ends. The CDR3 consists of 13 residues.

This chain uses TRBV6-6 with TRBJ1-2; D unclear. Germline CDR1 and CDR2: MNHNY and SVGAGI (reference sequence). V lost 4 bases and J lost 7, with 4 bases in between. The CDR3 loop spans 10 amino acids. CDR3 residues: CASSLGGYTF. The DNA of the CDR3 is TGTGCCAGCAGTTTGGGTGGCTACACCTTC.

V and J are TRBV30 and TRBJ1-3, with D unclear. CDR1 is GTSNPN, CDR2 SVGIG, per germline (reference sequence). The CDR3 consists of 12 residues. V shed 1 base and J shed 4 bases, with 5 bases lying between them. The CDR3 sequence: CAWSGLGNTIYF. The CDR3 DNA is TGTGCCTGGAGTGGGTTAGGAAACACCATATATTTT.

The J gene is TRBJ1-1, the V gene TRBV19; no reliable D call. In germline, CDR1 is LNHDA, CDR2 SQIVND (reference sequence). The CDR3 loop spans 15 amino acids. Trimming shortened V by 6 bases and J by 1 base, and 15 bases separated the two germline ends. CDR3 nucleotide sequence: TGTGCCAGTAGGACCCCGGGCAGTCGGAACACTGAAGCTTTCTTT. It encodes CASRTPGSRNTEAFF.